The 15 T cell receptor beta chains presented below share a single source sample, sequenced in a study of multiple sclerosis patients with progressive multifocal leukoencephalopathy (dated by TCRdb to about 2019). This specimen's time point label, per the study, means: 12 to 13 months of natalizumab therapy. The intended sense of this specimen's treatment or condition label: on natalizumab therapy at sampling. The receptor library was made with the immunoSEQ multiplex PCR assay. TCRdb stores this immuneACCESS table with in-frame sequences only. Part of the clones is absent; in the studies checked, under half of the shortfall reflects unresolved V genes, and no reason is known for the rest. Within this sample are over 20,000 clones, with approximately 89% of them counted one time only. The ten largest clones take up under 2.5% of the sample. Sequenced material: PBMCs, taken from a patient treated with natalizumab. These TCRs come from a man aged 25-45 years with multiple sclerosis.

J is TRBJ2-1 and V is TRBV5-4; 12 bases match TRBD2. The germline V gene encodes CDR1 SGHNT and CDR2 YYREEE (reference sequence). The CDR3 sequence is 15 residues long. After removal of 0 bases from V and 7 bases from J, the junction contained 2 bases not matched to a gene. CDR3 residues: CASSLALAGGNEQFF. The CDR3 DNA sequence: TGTGCCAGCAGCTTGGCCCTAGCGGGAGGGAATGAGCAGTTCTTC.

This clone appeared once. V and J are TRBV6-1 and TRBJ1-5, with 9 bases lining up with TRBD1. With V trimmed by 6 bases and J by 8 bases, 5 bases remained unmatched. Per the germline V gene, CDR1 is MNHNS and CDR2 is SASEGT. The CDR3 sequence is 13 residues long. The CDR3 DNA sequence: TGTGCCAGCAGCGGACAGGGGAAGGAGCCCCAGCATTTT. It specifies CASSGQGKEPQHF.

The CDR3 reads CSTGQGNTIYF. CDR3 coding DNA: TGCAGCACCGGACAGGGAAACACCATATATTTT. The chain recombines TRBV29-1 with TRBJ1-3; the D gene is possibly TRBD1 (6 bases). CDR1 is SQVTM and CDR2 is ANQGSEA in the germline V gene. V lost 8 bases and J 4 bases, leaving 9 bases between the germline ends. The CDR3 sequence is 11 residues long.

This clone was seen only once. This chain uses TRBV18 with TRBJ1-1; D is undetermined. This CDR3 spans 13 amino acids. V lost 0 bases, J lost 2 bases, and 4 bases lay in between. Per the germline V gene, CDR1 is KGHSH and CDR2 is LQKENI. The CDR3 DNA reads as TGTGCCAGCTCACCACCCGTAAACACTGAAGCTTTCTTT. Residues: CASSPPVNTEAFF.

This clone was detected only once. The chain uses TRBV7-2 and TRBJ2-1; maybe TRBD1 (6 bases). The V end lost 1 base, the J end lost 16 bases, and 17 bases lay between the germline ends. Germline CDR1 is SGHTA and CDR2 is FQGNSA. There are 13 residues in the CDR3. For the CDR3, the DNA is TGTGCCAGCAGCTTAGGGCAGGGGTCACCCCTTTTCTTC. Translated: CASSLGQGSPLFF.

This chain links TRBV5-1 with TRBJ2-1; 11 bases fit TRBD2. J was trimmed by 6 bases and V by 4 bases; bases with no gene match: 3. Germline V gene sequence: CDR1 SGHRS, CDR2 YFSETQ. The CDR3 runs to 14 residues. The CDR3 reads CASSGLAGGNEQFF. The CDR3 coding sequence is TGCGCCAGCAGCGGCCTAGCGGGAGGCAATGAGCAGTTCTTC.

The V call is TRBV19, the J call TRBJ1-2, with D possibly TRBD1 on 6 matching bases. Trimming took 6 bases from V and 4 from J, leaving 15 bases between them. The CDR3 loop spans 14 amino acids. The V gene's germline CDR1 is LNHDA and CDR2 SQIVND (reference sequence). The DNA of the CDR3 is TGTGCCAGTAGCTATGGGGGCAGTCTCTATGGCTACACCTTC. Protein: CASSYGGSLYGYTF. Using reference TRBV19 and TRBJ1-2 for the parts outside the CDR3, the full variable domain is DGGITQSPKYLFRKEGQNVTLSCEQNLNHDAMYWYRQDPGQGLRLIYYSQIVNDFQKGDIAEGYSVSREKKESFPLTVTSAQKNPTAFYLCASSYGGSLYGYTFGSGTRLTVV.

The rearrangement uses TRBV18 and TRBJ2-1, with 11 bases fitting TRBD2. J lost 2 bases, V lost 3 bases, and 6 bases had no gene match. Germline CDR1 KGHSH, CDR2 LQKENI. This CDR3 is built from 17 residues. The CDR3 sequence is CASSPWLTSGTYNEQFF. Written as DNA, the CDR3 is TGTGCCAGCTCACCTTGGTTGACTAGCGGGACCTACAATGAGCAGTTCTTC.

V is TRBV7-8 and J is TRBJ1-2; tentatively, D is TRBD1 (5 bases). Germline V lookup: CDR1 SGHVS, CDR2 FQNEAQ. Trimming removed 0 bases from V and 5 bases from J, with 16 bases in between. This CDR3 is built from 16 residues. CDR3 bases: TGTGCCAGCAGCTTAGCGCAGGCCAGGGTTTTTTATGGCTACACCTTC. Its translation: CASSLAQARVFYGYTF.

The rearrangement links TRBV10-3 to TRBJ2-7; 7 bases are a match to TRBD1. Per the germline V gene, CDR1 is ENHRY and CDR2 is SYGVKD. The V segment lost 9 bases and the J segment 3 bases; nucleotides outside the gene matches: 8. CDR3 length equals 13 residues. The CDR3 loop reads CAIRQGTYYEQYV. DNA of the CDR3: TGTGCCATACGACAGGGAACTTACTACGAGCAGTACGTC.

The J gene is TRBJ2-7, the V gene TRBV27; D might be TRBD1 (6 bases). The V and J ends lost 11 bases and 0 bases respectively, with 14 bases between them. CDR1 MNHEY and CDR2 SMNVEV come from the germline V gene (reference sequence). The CDR3 runs 13 residues. The CDR3 protein is CAGDRRTSYEQYF. The CDR3 coding sequence is TGTGCCGGCGACAGGCGGACCTCCTACGAGCAGTACTTC.

The J gene is TRBJ2-2, the V gene TRBV6-1; D is unclear. Germline-derived CDR1 and CDR2 are MNHNS and SASEGT. Trimming stripped 6 bases from V and 4 bases from J, with 9 bases between. The length of the CDR3 is 13 residues. The CDR3 DNA sequence: TGTGCCAGCAGCTACCACGGCACCGGGGAGCTGTTTTTT. It codes for CASSYHGTGELFF.

This chain joins TRBV15 and TRBJ1-5, with a weak D call TRBD1 (5 bases). Germline V gene lookup returns CDR1 LNHNV and CDR2 YYDKDF (reference sequence). CDR3 length: 16 amino acids. V was pared by 5 bases and J by 0 bases, with 14 bases between. The CDR3 reads CATSPLEGNSNQPQHF. CDR3 nucleotide sequence: TGTGCCACCAGCCCCCTGGAGGGGAATAGCAATCAGCCCCAGCATTTT.

Concerning this clone: The same CDR3 also results from other DNA sequences found in this sample. The rearrangement uses TRBV7-6 and TRBJ1-2; TRBD1 matches at 7 bases. The CDR3 length is 17 residues. Germline trimming cut 2 bases from V and 2 bases from J; bases unmatched to any gene: 11. The germline gives CDR1 SGHVS, CDR2 FNYEAQ. CDR3 nucleotides: TGTGCCAGCAGCTTAATGTCCTCGGGACAGCTCAACTATGGCTACACCTTC. Amino acids: CASSLMSSGQLNYGYTF.

The chain employs TRBV5-8 and TRBJ2-2; D is undetermined. Trimming removed 1 base at V and 0 bases at J, with 10 bases between. This CDR3 has 16 amino acids. Germline assignment: CDR1 SGHTS and CDR2 YDEGEE. The CDR3 DNA sequence: TGTGCCAGCAGCTTGTGGGCAGCCGCGAACACCGGGGAGCTGTTTTTT. It is translated as CASSLWAAANTGELFF.